Here is one T cell receptor (beta chain) with its context. Its antigen is as yet unknown. While unrecorded immune exposures were likely, the donors were nominally healthy when sampled. This record belongs to a study of cytomegalovirus exposure and HLA in healthy donors. About the study: In a previous analysis, approximately 110 million unique TCR beta sequences were found from some 200 million T cells. Points from the study as a whole: V- and J-gene trimming of TCR beta was linked (in a later analysis) to a missense DCLRE1C variant. Within a later analysis, the majority of CMV-associated TCR beta chains appeared HLA-restricted.

Germline CDR1 reads MNHEY; CDR2 reads SMNVEV (reference sequence). This CDR3 has 14 amino acids. V shed 4 bases and J 5 bases; nucleotides not matched to a gene: 5. Both 60 Vbeta primers and 13 Jbeta primers went into the PCR. TCRdb keeps only in-frame clones here, not all; method: immunoSEQ multiplex PCR. The repertoire holds 160,000 or so clones, with approximately 81% as singletons. The sequencing input was PBMCs. The chain recombines TRBV27 with TRBJ2-7; TRBD2 aligns across 10 bases. The TCR comes from a man between 18 and 35 years old in good health and CMV-seronegative. The CDR3 nucleotides are TGTGCCAGCAGTTGGGGACTAGCGAAGAACGAGCAGTACTTC. Protein product: CASSWGLAKNEQYF.